The 20 T cell receptor beta chains below come from one sample, sequenced in a study of T-cell reconstitution after alpha-beta-depleted transplantation in children. Preparation of the TCRbeta library involved a method that used unique molecular identifiers. TCRdb reprocessed the PCR reads with MiXCR, giving one entry per CDR3 protein. The table has roughly 420,000 distinct CDR3 sequences, about 16% seen once; the top ten hold roughly 29%. This specimen consisted of PBMCs, mostly from graft donor cells, obtained 360 days after TCRalphabeta/CD19-depleted stem cell transplant. These receptors were taken from a boy in the first two years of life who had a stem cell transplant for Wiskott-Aldrich syndrome, so the T cells may come from the graft donor.

The chain uses TRBV5-1 and TRBJ2-1, with 10 bases identical to TRBD2. V lost 3 bases and J lost 4; bases outside the gene matches: 7. CDR1 and CDR2 (germline): SGHRS, YFSETQ. The CDR3 is 16 residues long. CDR3 nucleotides: TGCGCCAGCAGCTCCCTTAGCGGGGGGCGATACAATGAGCAGTTCTTC. It specifies CASSSLSGGRYNEQFF.

The gene calls are TRBV2 and TRBJ2-7; TRBD1 agrees at 7 bases. V trimming: 5 bases; J trimming: 5 bases; junction bases outside the gene matches: 6. This CDR3 spans 13 amino acids. Germline CDR1 and CDR2: SNHLY and FYNNEI. DNA for the CDR3: TGTGCCAGCAGTAGGGGACAGAGGGACGAGCAGTACTTC. Amino acid sequence: CASSRGQRDEQYF.

This chain uses TRBV20-1 with TRBJ2-7; 9 nucleotides line up with TRBD2. The CDR3 length is 15 residues. The germline gives CDR1 DFQATT, CDR2 SNEGSKA (reference sequence). With 3 bases clipped from V and 3 bases from J, the junction kept 9 bases outside the gene matches. In DNA, the CDR3 is TGCAGTGCTAGGTCACCTAGCGGGGAATACTACGAGCAGTACTTC. This gives the protein CSARSPSGEYYEQYF.

This clonotype was observed a handful of times. V usage is TRBV7-9 and J usage is TRBJ1-1; D is ambiguous. The V and J ends lost 6 bases and 1 base respectively, with 15 bases between them. The CDR3 has 15 amino acids. In germline, CDR1 is SEHNR, CDR2 FQNEAQ (reference sequence). CDR3 coding DNA: TGTGCCAGCAGACATCCTCCGAATCCGAACACTGAAGCTTTCTTT. Its translation: CASRHPPNPNTEAFF. Complete variable domain (other parts from reference TRBV7-9 and TRBJ1-1): DTGVSQNPRHKITKRGQNVTFRCDPISEHNRLYWYRQTLGQGPEFLTYFQNEAQLEKSRLLSDRFSAERPKGSFSTLEIQRTEQGDSAMYLCASRHPPNPNTEAFFGQGTRLTVV.

The gene calls are TRBV10-3 and TRBJ2-2; D unresolved. CDR1 is ENHRY and CDR2 is SYGVKD in the germline V gene. This CDR3 spans 14 amino acids. Between the trimmed V and J ends, which lost 11 bases and 2 bases, there was a span of 15 bases. This CDR3 reads CAGSKDGNTGELFF. The CDR3 DNA sequence: TGTGCCGGATCCAAGGACGGCAACACCGGGGAGCTGTTTTTT.

This clonotype showed up just a few times. The chain is built from TRBV12-3 or TRBV12-4 and TRBJ1-6, with D possibly matching TRBD1 (5 bases). The ends were cut back, 8 bases at V and 4 bases at J, with 15 bases in the middle. The length of the CDR3 is 15 residues. The CDR3 bases are TGTGCCAGCCGCCAGGGCAGCTTTTATAATTCACCCCTCCACTTT. Translated, it gives CASRQGSFYNSPLHF.

The chain couples TRBV14 to TRBJ2-5, with D possibly TRBD2 on 5 matching bases. Trimming took off 0 bases at V and 2 bases at J, with 13 bases between the two ends. The CDR3 covers 16 residues. Germline V gene sequence: CDR1 SGHDN, CDR2 FVKESK. Here the CDR3 reads CASSQEVRLLQETQYF. Here the CDR3 DNA reads TGTGCCAGCAGCCAAGAAGTTCGACTATTACAAGAGACCCAGTACTTC.

Note on this clonotype: At one end the junction does not follow the germline gene, possibly because of a read error. V usage is TRBV3-1 and J usage is TRBJ2-7; TRBD1 matches 9 bases. The CDR3 is made up of 19 amino acids. Germline CDR1 LGHDT, CDR2 YNNKEL (reference sequence). As DNA, the CDR3 is TGTGCCTGCAGTTTTAGGGGGAAATACCGGGACAGGGAACCCTACGAGCAGTACTTC. This gives the protein CACSFRGKYRDREPYEQYF.

There are a few counts of this clonotype. The chain links TRBV7-8 to TRBJ2-7; no clear D. V lost 2 bases and J 2 bases, leaving 22 bases between the germline ends. The germline CDR1 and CDR2 sequences are SGHVS and FQNEAQ. This CDR3 comprises 18 residues. CDR3 DNA: TGTGCCAGCAGCTTAAATATCCCTCTTTTACTATCCCCCTACGAGCAGTACTTC. Amino acids: CASSLNIPLLLSPYEQYF.

The chain links TRBV30 to TRBJ2-1, with TRBD2 identical over 12 bases. After removal of 3 bases from V and 15 bases from J, the junction contained 15 bases not matched to a gene. This CDR3 spans 15 amino acids. Germline V CDR1 and CDR2: GTSNPN, SVGIG (reference sequence). Written as DNA, the CDR3 is TGTGCCTGGAGGCCAAGAGGCCTAGCGGGAGGGGTTCCGTTCTTC. Its protein is CAWRPRGLAGGVPFF.

This clonotype was detected a few times. The J gene is TRBJ1-1, the V gene TRBV27, with D maybe TRBD1 (6 bases). Germline loops: CDR1 MNHEY, CDR2 SMNVEV (reference sequence). The CDR3 spans 14 residues. V was clipped by 4 bases and J by 4 bases, with 13 bases between them. The CDR3 reads CASSSAGVVTEAFF. As DNA, the CDR3 is TGTGCCAGCAGTTCGGCAGGGGTGGTCACTGAAGCTTTCTTT.

This clonotype has a handful of counts. The gene calls are TRBV12-3 or TRBV12-4 and TRBJ2-7; 9 bases match TRBD2. This CDR3 is 19 amino acids long. The V segment lost 6 bases and the J segment 4 bases; nucleotides outside the gene matches: 22. CDR3 sequence: CASSLRGVMREGRVYEQYF. CDR3 coding DNA: TGTGCCAGCAGCCTCCGTGGGGTTATGCGGGAGGGCCGGGTTTACGAGCAGTACTTC.

As for this clonotype: At one end, the junction sequence differs from germline, possibly due to a read error. This chain links TRBV6-5 with TRBJ2-4; 7 nucleotides agree with TRBD1. The CDR3 extends over 14 amino acids. Per the germline V gene, CDR1 is MNHEY and CDR2 is SVGAGI. CDR3 nucleotide sequence: TGTGCCAGCAGTTCATTGACAGGGTATCCCATTAAGTACTTC. This encodes CASSSLTGYPIKYF.

The chain couples TRBV5-1 to TRBJ2-3; D is ambiguous. Germline V gives CDR1 SGHRS, CDR2 YFSETQ. V gave up 0 bases and J gave up 2 bases, with 7 bases separating them. The CDR3 length is 14 residues. The CDR3 loop is CASSLVVATDTQYF. CDR3 sequence (DNA): TGCGCCAGCAGCTTGGTTGTAGCCACAGATACGCAGTATTTT.

The chain recombines TRBV6-1 with TRBJ2-7; TRBD2 aligns across 8 bases. The CDR3 is 15 amino acids. Germline V CDR1 and CDR2: MNHNS, SASEGT. V was clipped by 7 bases and J by 2 bases; unmatched bases: 10. The CDR3 loop is CASKALAGTPYEQYF. CDR3 sequence (DNA): TGTGCCAGCAAGGCGCTAGCGGGCACCCCCTACGAGCAGTACTTC.

V gene TRBV19 combines with J gene TRBJ1-1; 7 bases are a match to TRBD1. V shed 7 bases and J 1 base; nucleotides not matched to a gene: 6. The CDR3 loop spans 14 amino acids. The V gene's germline CDR1 is LNHDA and CDR2 SQIVND (reference sequence). The CDR3 reads CASTKGASNTEAFF. For the CDR3, the DNA is TGTGCCAGTACGAAGGGGGCCTCGAACACTGAAGCTTTCTTT.

V gene TRBV4-1 combines with J gene TRBJ2-2; no firm D call. Germline V gene sequence: CDR1 MGHRA, CDR2 YSYEKL. The CDR3 runs 13 residues. V shed 5 bases and J shed 6 bases, with 10 bases lying between them. CDR3: CASSRFSPGELFF. In DNA form, the CDR3 reads TGCGCCAGCAGCAGGTTCAGTCCCGGGGAGCTGTTTTTT.

The chain employs TRBV5-6 and TRBJ2-5; D is perhaps TRBD2 (6 bases). Germline CDR1 reads SGHDT; CDR2 reads YYEEEE. This CDR3 comprises 17 residues. V lost 2 bases, J lost 4 bases, and 21 bases lay in between. The CDR3 reads CASSFAGRGGFRETQYF. CDR3 sequence (DNA): TGTGCCAGCAGCTTCGCCGGGAGAGGCGGGTTTCGAGAGACCCAGTACTTC.

A few counts support this clonotype. V and J are TRBV12-3 or TRBV12-4 and TRBJ2-7; the match to TRBD2 covers 12 bases. The CDR3 is made up of 15 amino acids. The trim removed 6 bases at V and 2 bases at J, leaving 5 bases unmatched. The DNA for the CDR3 is TGTGCCAGCAGACGTGGACTAGCGGGGACCTACGAGCAGTACTTC. It translates to CASRRGLAGTYEQYF.

In this sample, this clonotype turned up a few times. V is TRBV5-1 and J is TRBJ2-1; D call uncertain. Between the trimmed V and J ends, which lost 0 bases and 3 bases, there was a span of 7 bases. Germline loops: CDR1 SGHRS, CDR2 YFSETQ. This CDR3 is built from 14 residues. The CDR3 sequence is CASSLGFLYNEQFF. The CDR3 DNA sequence: TGCGCCAGCAGCTTGGGTTTTCTCTACAATGAGCAGTTCTTC.